This T cell receptor beta chain was identified in a study of blood T cell repertoires in COVID-19. Across the study: The United States, Italy and Spain provided the acute and convalescent COVID-19 samples. Sample material is recorded as cDNA or gDNA derived from T cells, B-cell-depleted T cells, or PBMCs.

In the original workflow: From reference gene primer amplification, estimates of nucleated cell counts were derived. Generated by immunoSEQ multiplex PCR, the TCRdb table keeps only in-frame clones and is missing some. V, J and clone size reflect that table, while D and trimming were determined from the DNA. This sample carries under 300,000 clones, around 80% of them seen once, and the ten largest clones take about 4%. V lost 6 bases, J lost 0 bases, and 8 bases lay in between. The CDR3 has 13 amino acids. From germline, CDR1 is MNHEY and CDR2 SVGAGI. The sequenced material came from peripheral blood. The clonotype originates from a middle-aged woman with active or convalescent COVID-19. V usage is TRBV6-5 and J usage is TRBJ1-2, with TRBD1 as a possible D gene (6 bases). The CDR3 loop reads CASRDSTNYGYTF. The CDR3 nucleotides are TGTGCCAGCAGGGACAGTACTAACTATGGCTACACCTTC.